These 5 T cell receptor beta chains share one sample of origin, sequenced in a study of Graves' ophthalmopathy and Graves' hyperthyroidism. Beta-chain TCR CDR3 regions were amplified from RNA transcripts. The authors performed first-round RT-PCR with HTBI primers and then a second-round multiplex PCR. TCRdb fed the multiplex PCR reads into MiXCR, producing one record per CDR3 protein. The top ten hold over 40% of the sample, which has 240,000 or so distinct CDR3 sequences, 45% seen once. The sample was peripheral blood. The receptors were gathered from an adult man with Graves' ophthalmopathy.

The table lists this clonotype with a few counts. The chain joins TRBV12-3 or TRBV12-4 to TRBJ2-7; D tentatively fits TRBD1 or TRBD2 (5 bases each). Trimming left V 3 bases short and J 1 base short, with 7 bases between. The CDR3 extends over 13 amino acids. The CDR3 DNA reads as TGTGCCAGCAGTTTTGAGGGGTCCTACGAGCAGTACTTC. Translating it yields CASSFEGSYEQYF.

CDR3 in DNA: TGTGCCAGCAGCCAAGGACAGGGGGTAGGGAATGAAAAACTGTTTTTT. It codes for CASSQGQGVGNEKLFF. This chain connects TRBV3-1 to TRBJ1-4; 9 bases align to TRBD1. Germline CDR1 LGHDT, CDR2 YNNKEL (reference sequence). The CDR3 contains 16 residues. The junction had 5 bases not matched to a gene; V was cut back by 1 base and J by 5 bases.

V and J are TRBV14 and TRBJ1-2; 8 bases are shared with TRBD1. CDR1 SGHDN and CDR2 FVKESK come from the germline V gene. The CDR3 runs to 13 residues. V was pared by 9 bases and J by 6 bases, with 9 bases of the junction left unmatched. The CDR3 sequence is CARPGQGLNGYTF. CDR3 nucleotides: TGTGCCAGGCCCGGACAGGGTCTTAATGGCTACACCTTC.

The chain couples TRBV19 to TRBJ2-7; 10 bases map to TRBD1. Trimming took 10 bases from V and 7 from J; bases not matched to a gene: 16. Germline CDR1 is LNHDA and CDR2 is SQIVND (reference sequence). The CDR3 consists of 15 residues. The CDR3 protein is CATSASGTGVLEQYF. For the CDR3, the DNA is TGTGCCACCTCAGCTTCCGGGACAGGGGTGCTAGAGCAGTACTTC.

The chain employs TRBV7-2 and TRBJ2-3; no clear D gene. Per the germline V gene, CDR1 is SGHTA and CDR2 is FQGNSA. Trimming took off 6 bases at V and 0 bases at J, with 13 bases between the two ends. The CDR3 is 15 residues long. This CDR3 reads CASSSLQASTDTQYF. The CDR3, as DNA: TGTGCCAGCAGTTCCCTTCAGGCAAGCACAGATACGCAGTATTTT.